This is a list of T cell receptor beta chains from one sample in a study of cytomegalovirus exposure and HLA in healthy donors. Clones were read by immunoSEQ multiplex PCR, and TCRdb kept only the in-frame ones, dropping some. The table includes 65,000 to 100,000 clones, around 75% detected once. The sequencing sample was made of PBMCs. The receptors come from a middle-aged woman in good health and CMV-seropositive. The CDR3 runs from the conserved cysteine through the conserved F or W. Fields, in order: CDR3 length, V gene, J gene, clone size, D gene, CDR3 protein, CDR3 DNA. D genes are given only for firm matches. Clone sizes are given selectively: once, few, many, or a class where the clone is expanded.

>16|TRBV9|TRBJ1-1|few|-
CASSANPDGDGTEAFF
TGTGCCAGCAGCGCGAATCCGGACGGGGATGGCACTGAAGCTTTCTTT
>14|TRBV4-3|TRBJ2-7|-|TRBD2
CASSSGRSSYEQYF
TGCGCCAGCAGTAGCGGGAGGAGCTCCTACGAGCAGTACTTC
>15|TRBV30|TRBJ2-5|-|TRBD1
CAWRGTEDRKETQYF
TGTGCCTGGAGAGGGACAGAGGACCGAAAAGAGACCCAGTACTTC
>15|TRBV13|TRBJ1-4|-|-
CASSFFGESNEKLFF
TGTGCCAGCAGCTTTTTCGGGGAATCTAATGAAAAACTGTTTTTT
>15|TRBV27|TRBJ2-7|-|TRBD1
CASSSLGQGWNEQYF
TGTGCCAGCAGTTCTCTCGGACAGGGGTGGAACGAGCAGTACTTC
>15|TRBV4-1|TRBJ2-3|-|-
CASSHGVLGKDTQYF
TGCGCCAGCAGCCACGGGGTCCTCGGTAAGGATACGCAGTATTTT
>13|TRBV13|TRBJ1-1|-|-
CASSLSEGVEAFF
TGTGCCAGCAGCTTATCGGAAGGGGTTGAAGCTTTCTTT
>16|TRBV9|TRBJ2-7|few|-
CASSTRNSATLYEQYF
TGTGCCAGCAGCACCCGGAACTCCGCGACTTTATACGAGCAGTACTTC
>15|TRBV5-6|TRBJ2-1|-|-
CASSFMLASYNEQFF
TGTGCCAGCAGCTTTATGCTAGCTTCGTACAATGAGCAGTTCTTC
>16|TRBV30|TRBJ2-3|-|TRBD2
CAWSLPGTRRSNAQYF
TGTGCCTGGAGTCTCCCCGGGACTAGGAGATCCAATGCGCAGTATTTT
>15|TRBV5-1|TRBJ2-6|-|-
CASSLTVSGANVLTF
TGCGCCAGCAGCTTGACAGTCTCTGGGGCCAACGTCCTGACTTTC
>15|TRBV7-9|TRBJ1-3|-|-
CASSSGHVQGAAIYF
TGTGCCAGCAGCTCCGGGCACGTACAGGGAGCCGCCATATATTTT
>16|TRBV7-3|TRBJ2-1|-|TRBD2
CASSTTGTSGDNEQFF
TGTGCCAGCAGCACCACCGGGACTAGCGGGGACAATGAGCAGTTCTTC
>13|TRBV6-5|TRBJ1-2|-|TRBD1
CASQGAERAGYTF
TGTGCCAGCCAGGGGGCGGAGCGGGCCGGCTACACCTTC
>13|TRBV10-3|TRBJ1-1|-|TRBD1
CAISGTGGTEAFF
TGTGCCATCAGTGGAACAGGGGGCACTGAAGCTTTCTTT
>13|TRBV14|TRBJ1-1|-|-
CASSPNMNTEAFF
TGTGCCAGCAGCCCGAACATGAACACTGAAGCTTTCTTT
>16|TRBV9|TRBJ2-3|-|-
CASSEQGGFGADTQYF
TGTGCCAGCAGCGAACAAGGGGGTTTTGGGGCAGATACGCAGTATTTT
>13|TRBV5-6|TRBJ2-3|few|-
CASSLLTTDTQYF
TGTGCCAGCAGCCTCCTAACTACAGATACGCAGTATTTT
>16|TRBV5-1|TRBJ2-1|-|TRBD2
CASSLTSGGLYNEQFF
TGCGCCAGCAGCTTGACTAGCGGGGGCCTTTACAATGAGCAGTTCTTC
>15|TRBV6-5|TRBJ2-1|-|TRBD2
CASSSIAGGRDEQFF
TGTGCCAGCAGTTCAATAGCGGGAGGTCGGGATGAGCAGTTCTTC
>13|TRBV5-6|TRBJ1-5|-|TRBD1
CASSRTGAQPQHF
TGTGCCAGCAGCCGAACAGGGGCCCAGCCTCAGCATTTT
>14|TRBV2|TRBJ2-7|-|TRBD2
CASNQGDYSLEQYF
TGTGCCAGCAACCAAGGGGACTATTCTCTCGAGCAGTACTTC
>14|TRBV5-1|TRBJ2-7|-|-
CASTSGLLSYEQYF
TGCGCCAGCACCTCGGGACTTCTCTCCTACGAGCAGTACTTC
>16|TRBV19|TRBJ2-5|-|TRBD2
CASSSGLAGNQETQYF
TGTGCCAGTAGTTCGGGACTAGCGGGGAACCAAGAGACCCAGTACTTC
>12|TRBV28|TRBJ2-1|-|-
CASSPTSYEQFF
TGTGCCAGCAGCCCAACTTCGTATGAGCAGTTCTTC
>15|TRBV27|TRBJ1-4|-|-
CASSFRTGPNEKLFF
TGTGCCAGCAGTTTCCGAACAGGTCCTAATGAAAAACTGTTTTTT
>15|TRBV6-6|TRBJ1-1|few|TRBD1
CASSASQGMNTEAFF
TGTGCCAGCAGTGCTTCACAGGGGATGAACACTGAAGCTTTCTTT
>16|TRBV5-1|TRBJ1-4|-|-
CASSNLEGGTNEKLFF
TGCGCCAGCAGCAACCTAGAAGGGGGAACTAATGAAAAACTGTTTTTT
>18|TRBV4-2|TRBJ1-3|-|TRBD1
CASSQVGFDRVFGNTIYF
TGTGCCAGCAGCCAAGTGGGGTTCGACAGGGTGTTTGGAAACACCATATATTTT
>17|TRBV7-9|TRBJ1-4|-|TRBD1
CASSYRQGSHSNEKLFF
TGTGCCAGCAGTTACAGACAGGGAAGTCACAGTAATGAAAAACTGTTTTTT
>13|TRBV18|TRBJ1-1|-|-
CASSITGRTEAFF
TGTGCCAGCTCAATTACAGGGCGGACTGAAGCTTTCTTT
>17|TRBV5-1|TRBJ2-1|-|TRBD2
CASSPGTSGAKYNEQFF
TGCGCCAGCAGCCCCGGGACTAGCGGGGCTAAGTACAATGAGCAGTTCTTC
>15|TRBV7-8|TRBJ2-1|few|-
CASSLDPSSYNEQFF
TGTGCCAGCAGCTTAGACCCTAGCTCCTACAATGAGCAGTTCTTC
>14|TRBV28|TRBJ1-1|-|-
CASSFPGAISEAFF
TGTGCCAGCAGTTTCCCAGGGGCAATAAGTGAAGCTTTCTTT
>15|TRBV10-2|TRBJ2-1|-|TRBD2
CASTVAGGYYNEQFF
TGCGCCAGCACCGTAGCGGGGGGCTATTACAATGAGCAGTTCTTC
>13|TRBV6-1|TRBJ2-5|-|-
CASSRGWKETQYF
TGTGCCAGCAGTCGGGGGTGGAAGGAGACCCAGTACTTC
>15|TRBV25-1|TRBJ1-2|-|-
CASSDSGGVNYGYTF
TGTGCCAGCAGTGACTCCGGAGGTGTGAACTATGGCTACACCTTC